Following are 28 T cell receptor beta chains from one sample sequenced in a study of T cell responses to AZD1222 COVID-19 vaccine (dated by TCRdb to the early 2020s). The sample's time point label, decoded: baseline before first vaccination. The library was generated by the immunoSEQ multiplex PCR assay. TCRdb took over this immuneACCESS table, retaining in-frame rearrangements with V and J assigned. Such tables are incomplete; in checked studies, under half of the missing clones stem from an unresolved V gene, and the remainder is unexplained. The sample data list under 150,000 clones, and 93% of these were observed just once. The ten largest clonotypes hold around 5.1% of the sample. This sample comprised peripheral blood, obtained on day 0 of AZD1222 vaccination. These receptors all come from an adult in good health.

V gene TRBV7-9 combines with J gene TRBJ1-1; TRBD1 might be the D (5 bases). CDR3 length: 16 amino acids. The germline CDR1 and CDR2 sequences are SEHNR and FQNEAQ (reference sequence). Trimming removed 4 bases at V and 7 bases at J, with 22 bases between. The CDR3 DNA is TGTGCCAGCAGCTACCGGGACCGCCCGTTGGGCGGTGAAGCTTTCTTT. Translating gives CASSYRDRPLGGEAFF.

In nucleotides, the CDR3 is TGTGCCAGCAGTTCGTATTTGGGCGAAGCTTTCTTT. Translated: CASSSYLGEAFF. The chain combines TRBV27 with TRBJ1-1; D not certain. From germline, CDR1 is MNHEY and CDR2 SMNVEV (reference sequence). V gave up 4 bases and J gave up 8 bases, with 11 bases separating them. The CDR3 runs 12 residues.

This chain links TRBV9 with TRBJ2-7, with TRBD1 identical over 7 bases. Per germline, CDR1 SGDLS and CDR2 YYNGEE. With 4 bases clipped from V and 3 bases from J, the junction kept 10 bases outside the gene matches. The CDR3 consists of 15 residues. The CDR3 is CASSPGQRADYEQYF. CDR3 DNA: TGTGCCAGCAGCCCGGGACAGAGGGCCGACTACGAGCAGTACTTC.

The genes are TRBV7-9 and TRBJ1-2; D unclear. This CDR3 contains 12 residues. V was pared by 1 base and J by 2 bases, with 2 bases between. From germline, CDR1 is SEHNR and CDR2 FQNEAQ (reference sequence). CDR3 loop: CASSLGNYGYTF. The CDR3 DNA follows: TGTGCCAGCAGCTTAGGCAACTATGGCTACACCTTC.

CDR3 DNA: TGTGCCAGCAGCCCAGACTATGGCTACACCTTC. Translation: CASSPDYGYTF. V usage is TRBV12-3 or TRBV12-4 and J usage is TRBJ1-2, with D hard to call. This CDR3 is built from 11 residues. V was pared by 6 bases and J by 3 bases, with 5 bases between.

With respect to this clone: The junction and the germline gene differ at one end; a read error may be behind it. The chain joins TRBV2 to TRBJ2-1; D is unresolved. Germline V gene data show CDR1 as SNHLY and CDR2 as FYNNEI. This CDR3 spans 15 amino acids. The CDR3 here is CASSEGSRYPNQQFF. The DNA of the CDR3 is TGTGCCAGCAGTGAGGGTAGCCGCTACCCCAATCAGCAGTTCTTC.

The chain's CDR3 is CASSLSEGASWANVLTF. The CDR3, as DNA: TGTGCCAGCAGTTTATCCGAAGGTGCGTCTTGGGCCAACGTCCTGACTTTC. V and J are TRBV28 and TRBJ2-6; D gene ambiguous. The V gene lost 1 base and the J gene lost 5 bases, with 15 bases spanning the gap. The CDR3 extends over 17 amino acids. Germline values: CDR1 MDHEN, CDR2 SYDVKM.

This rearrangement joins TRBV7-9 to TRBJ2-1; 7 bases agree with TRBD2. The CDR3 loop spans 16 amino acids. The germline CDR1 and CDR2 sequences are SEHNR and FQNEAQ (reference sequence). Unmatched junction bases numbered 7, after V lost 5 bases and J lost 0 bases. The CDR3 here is CASSALGGGSYNEQFF. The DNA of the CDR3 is TGTGCCAGCAGCGCCTTGGGCGGGGGCTCCTACAATGAGCAGTTCTTC.

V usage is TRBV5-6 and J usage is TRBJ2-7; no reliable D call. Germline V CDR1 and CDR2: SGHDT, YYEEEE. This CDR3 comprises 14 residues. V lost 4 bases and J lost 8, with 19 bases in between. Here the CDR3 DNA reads TGTGCCAGCAGCCTCGGCCCCCTGCCGGTAAAGCAGTACTTC. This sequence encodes CASSLGPLPVKQYF.

The CDR3 coding sequence is TGTGCCAGTAGCCCTAGGGATCAGCCCCAGCATTTT. Its protein product is CASSPRDQPQHF. The chain couples TRBV19 to TRBJ1-5; unclear D gene. This CDR3 contains 12 residues. Germline CDR1 and CDR2: LNHDA and SQIVND (reference sequence). With 6 bases removed from V and 5 bases from J, the gap between germline ends came to 8 bases.

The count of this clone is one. CDR3 in amino acids: CASSETSGGADTQYF. CDR3 sequence (DNA): TGTGCCAGCAGCGAAACTAGCGGGGGTGCAGATACGCAGTATTTT. This sequence joins TRBV7-9 and TRBJ2-3, with 11 bases aligning to TRBD2. Germline CDR1 SEHNR, CDR2 FQNEAQ (reference sequence). This CDR3 is 15 amino acids long. V lost 5 bases to trimming and J lost 4 bases; unmatched junction nucleotides: 5.

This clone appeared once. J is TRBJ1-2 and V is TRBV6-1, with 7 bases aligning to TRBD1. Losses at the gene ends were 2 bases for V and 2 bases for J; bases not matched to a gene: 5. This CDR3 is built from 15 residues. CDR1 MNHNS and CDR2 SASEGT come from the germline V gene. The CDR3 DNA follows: TGTGCCAGCAGTGAAACAGGGGTACCCAACTATGGCTACACCTTC. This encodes CASSETGVPNYGYTF.

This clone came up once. CDR3 nucleotide sequence: TGCGCCAGCAGCTTGGAGGCAGGATCGAACACTGAAGCTTTCTTT. Translating gives CASSLEAGSNTEAFF. The chain employs TRBV5-1 and TRBJ1-1; D is undetermined. V was cut by 0 bases and J by 1 base, with 10 bases left in between. The CDR3 totals 15 residues. Germline lookup yields CDR1 SGHRS and CDR2 YFSETQ.

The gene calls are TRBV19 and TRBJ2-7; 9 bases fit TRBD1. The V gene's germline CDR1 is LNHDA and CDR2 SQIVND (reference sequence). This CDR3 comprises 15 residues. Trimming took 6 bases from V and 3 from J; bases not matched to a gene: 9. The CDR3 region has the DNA TGTGCCAGTAGCTCGGGGACAGGGAACAGCTACGAGCAGTACTTC. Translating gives CASSSGTGNSYEQYF. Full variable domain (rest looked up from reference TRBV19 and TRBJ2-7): DGGITQSPKYLFRKEGQNVTLSCEQNLNHDAMYWYRQDPGQGLRLIYYSQIVNDFQKGDIAEGYSVSREKKESFPLTVTSAQKNPTAFYLCASSSGTGNSYEQYFGPGTRLTVT.

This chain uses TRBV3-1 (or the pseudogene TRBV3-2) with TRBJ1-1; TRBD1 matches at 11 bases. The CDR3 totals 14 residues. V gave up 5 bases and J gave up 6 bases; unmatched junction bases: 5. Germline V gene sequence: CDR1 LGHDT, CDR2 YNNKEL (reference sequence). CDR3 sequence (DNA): TGTGCCAGCAGCTATGGGACAGGGGGAGCTGAAGCTTTCTTT. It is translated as CASSYGTGGAEAFF.

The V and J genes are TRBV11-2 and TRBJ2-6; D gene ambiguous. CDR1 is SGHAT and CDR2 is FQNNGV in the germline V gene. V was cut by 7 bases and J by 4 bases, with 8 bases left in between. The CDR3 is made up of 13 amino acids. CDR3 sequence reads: CASTDRGANVLTF. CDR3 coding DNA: TGTGCCAGCACCGACCGGGGGGCCAACGTCCTGACTTTC. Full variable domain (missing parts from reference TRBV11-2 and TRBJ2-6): EAGVAQSPRYKIIEKRQSVAFWCNPISGHATLYWYQQILGQGPKLLIQFQNNGVVDDSQLPKDRFSAERLKGVDSTLKIQPAKLEDSAVYLCASTDRGANVLTFGAGSRLTVL.

The CDR3 DNA sequence: TGTGCCAGCAGCGGCGGACAGGTTAGGAATGGCTACACCTTC. Amino acids: CASSGGQVRNGYTF. The chain employs TRBV6-5 and TRBJ1-2; 7 bases are a match to TRBD1. The CDR3 consists of 14 residues. The germline V gene has CDR1 MNHEY and CDR2 SVGAGI. Unmatched junction bases numbered 10, after V lost 6 bases and J lost 6 bases.

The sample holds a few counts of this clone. CDR3 region: CASSLADTGGAANYGYTF. CDR3 DNA sequence: TGTGCCAGCAGCTTAGCGGATACAGGGGGAGCGGCTAACTATGGCTACACCTTC. V gene TRBV7-2 combines with J gene TRBJ1-2; TRBD1 agrees at 8 bases. The trim removed 0 bases at V and 0 bases at J, leaving 9 bases unmatched. This CDR3 is built from 18 residues. Germline loops: CDR1 SGHTA, CDR2 FQGNSA.

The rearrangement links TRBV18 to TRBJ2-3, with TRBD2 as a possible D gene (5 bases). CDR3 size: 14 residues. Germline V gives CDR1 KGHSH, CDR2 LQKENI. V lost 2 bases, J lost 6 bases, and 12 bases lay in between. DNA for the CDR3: TGTGCCAGCTCACCAACCCAAAGAGGGGATACGCAGTATTTT. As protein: CASSPTQRGDTQYF.

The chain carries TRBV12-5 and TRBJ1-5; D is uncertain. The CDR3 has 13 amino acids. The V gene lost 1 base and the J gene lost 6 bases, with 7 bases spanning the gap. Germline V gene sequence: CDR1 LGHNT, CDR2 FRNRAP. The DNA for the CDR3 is TGTGCTAGTGGTTTGGACATCGGTCAGCCCCAGCATTTT. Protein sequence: CASGLDIGQPQHF.

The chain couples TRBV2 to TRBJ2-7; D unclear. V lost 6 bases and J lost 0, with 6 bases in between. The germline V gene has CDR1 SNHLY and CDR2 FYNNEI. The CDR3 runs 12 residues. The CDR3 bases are TGTGCCAGCAGGGCCACCTCCTACGAGCAGTACTTC. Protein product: CASRATSYEQYF.

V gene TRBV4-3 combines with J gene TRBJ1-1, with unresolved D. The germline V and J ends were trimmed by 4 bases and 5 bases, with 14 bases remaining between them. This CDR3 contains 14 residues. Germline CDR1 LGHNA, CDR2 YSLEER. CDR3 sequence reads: CASSLWIGKTEAFF. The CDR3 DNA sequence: TGCGCCAGCAGCCTCTGGATAGGGAAAACTGAAGCTTTCTTT.

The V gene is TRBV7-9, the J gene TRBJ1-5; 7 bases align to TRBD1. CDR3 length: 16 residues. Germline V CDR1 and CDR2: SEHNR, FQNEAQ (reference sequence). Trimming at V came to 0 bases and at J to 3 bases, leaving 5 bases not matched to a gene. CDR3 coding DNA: TGTGCCAGCAGCTTAGCTCGGGACAGCTACAATCAGCCCCAGCATTTT. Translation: CASSLARDSYNQPQHF.

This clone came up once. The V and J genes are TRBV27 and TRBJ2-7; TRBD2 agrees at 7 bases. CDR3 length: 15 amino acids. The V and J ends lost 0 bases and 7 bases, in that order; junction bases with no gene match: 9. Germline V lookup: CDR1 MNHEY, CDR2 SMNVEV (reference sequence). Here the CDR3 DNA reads TGTGCCAGCAGTTTATCGATTGGGGGGGGAGGTGAGCAGTACTTC. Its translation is CASSLSIGGGGEQYF.

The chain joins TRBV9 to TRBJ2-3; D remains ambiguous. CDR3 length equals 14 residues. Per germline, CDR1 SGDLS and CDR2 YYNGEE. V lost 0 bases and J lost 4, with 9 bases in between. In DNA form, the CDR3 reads TGTGCCAGCAGCGTAGCAGATATAGCAGATACGCAGTATTTT. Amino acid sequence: CASSVADIADTQYF.

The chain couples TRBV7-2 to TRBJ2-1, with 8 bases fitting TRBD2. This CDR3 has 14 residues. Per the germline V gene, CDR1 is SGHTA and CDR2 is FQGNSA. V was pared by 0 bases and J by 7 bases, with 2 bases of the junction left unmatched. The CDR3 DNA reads TGTGCCAGCAGCTTAGCGAGCGGGAGAAATGAGCAGTTCTTC. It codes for CASSLASGRNEQFF.

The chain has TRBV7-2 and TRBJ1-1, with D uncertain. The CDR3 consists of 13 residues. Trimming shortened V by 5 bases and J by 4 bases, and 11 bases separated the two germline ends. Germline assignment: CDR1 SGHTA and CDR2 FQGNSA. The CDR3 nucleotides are TGTGCCAGCAGCCCCGATGACCTCACTGAAGCTTTCTTT. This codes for CASSPDDLTEAFF.

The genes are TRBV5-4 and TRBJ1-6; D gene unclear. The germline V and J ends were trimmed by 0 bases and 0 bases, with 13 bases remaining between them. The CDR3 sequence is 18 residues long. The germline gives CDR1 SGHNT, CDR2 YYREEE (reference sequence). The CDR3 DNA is TGTGCCAGCAGCTTGGCCCTCTTACAGAGCTCCTATAATTCACCCCTCCACTTT. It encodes CASSLALLQSSYNSPLHF.